Given below is one T cell receptor beta chain in context. This record comes from a study of blood T cell repertoires in COVID-19. Sequencing used immunoSEQ multiplex PCR; TCRdb keeps in-frame clones, though not all of them. Among approximately 130,000 clones, around three quarters were seen once, and the ten largest hold approximately 10%. The receptor was derived from a human donor in a cohort sampled during active COVID-19. The material sequenced was peripheral blood.

DNA of the CDR3: TGTGCCAGCAGCCGCCGTCGGCAGGGTACCCACTACGAGCAGTACTTC. Its translation: CASSRRRQGTHYEQYF. This chain uses TRBV11-2 with TRBJ2-7; tentative D call: TRBD1 (5 bases). V lost 5 bases and J 3 bases, leaving 20 bases between the germline ends. The germline V gene has CDR1 SGHAT and CDR2 FQNNGV. CDR3 length: 16 residues.